The 28 T cell receptor beta chains given below trace back to one sample, sequenced in a study of sequential checkpoint blockade in melanoma. Treatment reported: randomized to nivolumab then ipilimumab (arm A) or the reverse (arm B). Only in-frame clones appear in the TCRdb table, and some are missing; sequencing was by immunoSEQ multiplex PCR. The table lists about 5,300 clones, around four fifths of them singletons. The sequenced sample was CD8+ T cells sorted from blood (inferred from file names), obtained from a patient given nivolumab and ipilimumab in sequence. The source is a human donor with melanoma.

The chain couples TRBV7-9 to TRBJ2-1; TRBD2 aligns across 8 bases. CDR3 size: 15 residues. The germline V gene encodes CDR1 SEHNR and CDR2 FQNEAQ (reference sequence). After removal of 5 bases from V and 4 bases from J, the junction contained 7 bases not matched to a gene. The CDR3 is CASSETSGEYNEQFF. CDR3 nucleotides: TGTGCCAGCAGCGAAACTAGCGGTGAATACAATGAGCAGTTCTTC.

This clone was seen just once. V and J are TRBV5-6 and TRBJ2-4; D not certain. V was cut by 4 bases and J by 0 bases, with 8 bases left in between. Germline lookup yields CDR1 SGHDT and CDR2 YYEEEE. There are 14 residues in the CDR3. The CDR3 here is CASSAVLAKNIQYF. CDR3 nucleotide sequence: TGTGCCAGCAGCGCGGTCTTAGCCAAAAACATTCAGTACTTC.

J is TRBJ1-1 and V is TRBV13, with D perhaps matching TRBD1 (6 bases). Trimming removed 2 bases at V and 6 bases at J, with 16 bases between. CDR1 and CDR2 from the germline V gene are PRHDT and FYEKMQ (reference sequence). The CDR3 covers 15 residues. The CDR3 protein is CASSLQGGGGPEAFF. The CDR3, as DNA: TGTGCCAGCAGCTTACAGGGAGGGGGGGGGCCTGAAGCTTTCTTT. Full variable domain (remainder filled in from reference TRBV13 and TRBJ1-1): AAGVIQSPRHLIKEKRETATLKCYPIPRHDTVYWYQQGPGQDPQFLISFYEKMQSDKGSIPDRFSAQQFSDYHSELNMSSLELGDSALYFCASSLQGGGGPEAFFGQGTRLTVV.

This clone occurred a few times. The chain joins TRBV19 to TRBJ2-1; TRBD2 aligns across 11 bases. The CDR3 totals 15 residues. The germline gives CDR1 LNHDA, CDR2 SQIVND (reference sequence). V lost 4 bases, J lost 4 bases, and 3 bases stayed unmatched. The CDR3 DNA follows: TGTGCCAGTAGTAAGACTAGCGGGGCTTACAATGAGCAGTTCTTC. Translating gives CASSKTSGAYNEQFF.

The V and J genes are TRBV7-6 and TRBJ1-4, with no clear D. Germline loops: CDR1 SGHVS, CDR2 FNYEAQ. The ends were cut back, 5 bases at V and 10 bases at J, with 14 bases in the middle. CDR3 size: 13 residues. The CDR3 sequence is CASSLGYQRKLFF. DNA for the CDR3: TGTGCCAGCAGCCTAGGGTACCAGCGAAAACTGTTTTTT.

V usage is TRBV4-3 and J usage is TRBJ2-3; TRBD2 aligns across 13 bases. Per germline, CDR1 LGHNA and CDR2 YSLEER. CDR3 length: 18 residues. V gave up 2 bases and J gave up 2 bases; unmatched junction bases: 7. CDR3 in amino acids: CASSQLDGLAGDTDTQYF. The DNA for the CDR3 is TGCGCCAGCAGCCAACTCGACGGACTAGCGGGGGACACAGATACGCAGTATTTT.

DNA of the CDR3: TGTGCCAGTAGTATAGGACCCCTAGCAGGCTACACCTTC. It encodes CASSIGPLAGYTF. The rearrangement joins TRBV19 to TRBJ1-2; D is uncertain. The V and J ends lost 1 base and 8 bases respectively, with 11 bases between them. CDR1 is LNHDA and CDR2 is SQIVND in the germline V gene (reference sequence). CDR3 length equals 13 residues.

The chain combines TRBV5-5 with TRBJ2-7; TRBD2 matches at 7 bases. The CDR3 runs 13 residues. With 1 base clipped from V and 7 bases from J, the junction kept 5 bases outside the gene matches. The germline gives CDR1 SGHKS, CDR2 YYEKEE (reference sequence). CDR3 in amino acids: CASSLFLGGEQYF. The CDR3 DNA reads TGTGCCAGCAGCTTGTTCCTGGGGGGGGAGCAGTACTTC. Supplemented by reference TRBV5-5 and TRBJ2-7, the full variable domain reads DAGVTQSPTHLIKTRGQQVTLRCSPISGHKSVSWYQQVLGQGPQFIFQYYEKEERGRGNFPDRFSARQFPNYSSELNVNALLLGDSALYLCASSLFLGGEQYFGPGTRLTVT.

This clone was seen just once. The CDR3 DNA follows: TGTGCCAGCAGCCCTGGCAGGGTTTATGGCTACACCTTC. Translating gives CASSPGRVYGYTF. The chain is built from TRBV4-2 and TRBJ1-2; a possible D gene is TRBD1 (5 bases). Per the germline V gene, CDR1 is LGHNA and CDR2 is YNFKEQ. The CDR3 is 13 residues long. V gave up 4 bases and J gave up 5 bases, with 11 bases separating them.

This rearrangement joins TRBV19 to TRBJ2-1; TRBD2 matches at 7 bases. The length of the CDR3 is 15 residues. CDR1 and CDR2 from the germline V gene are LNHDA and SQIVND (reference sequence). The trim removed 5 bases at V and 1 base at J, leaving 5 bases unmatched. CDR3 in amino acids: CASSAAGISYNEQFF. The CDR3 DNA sequence: TGTGCCAGTAGTGCAGCGGGGATATCCTACAATGAGCAGTTCTTC.

This clone has only one observation. The genes are TRBV6-5 and TRBJ2-5; 10 positions match TRBD1. This CDR3 comprises 15 residues. Germline lookup yields CDR1 MNHEY and CDR2 SVGAGI. Losses at the gene ends were 5 bases for V and 4 bases for J; bases not matched to a gene: 7. The CDR3 region has the DNA TGTGCCAGCAGTACGACAGGGGGCATGGGAGAGACCCAGTACTTC. Its translation is CASSTTGGMGETQYF.

This clone came up once. This sequence joins TRBV19 and TRBJ1-1; no clear D. Germline CDR1 LNHDA, CDR2 SQIVND (reference sequence). The CDR3 runs 13 residues. V lost 7 bases and J 1 base, leaving 10 bases between the germline ends. The CDR3 nucleotides are TGTGCCAGTAAAGACGGAGGGAACACTGAAGCTTTCTTT. Amino acid sequence: CASKDGGNTEAFF.

The chain has TRBV5-4 and TRBJ1-2, with D possibly matching TRBD1 (6 bases). Trimming pared 0 bases from V and 8 bases from J, leaving 14 bases between. Germline-derived CDR1 and CDR2 are SGHNT and YYREEE (reference sequence). The CDR3 is 14 residues long. CDR3 in DNA: TGTGCCAGCAGCTTGGAGGACAGCCCGGGGGGCTACACCTTC. Protein product: CASSLEDSPGGYTF.

The chain carries TRBV28 and TRBJ2-1; TRBD1 matches at 7 bases. Germline values: CDR1 MDHEN, CDR2 SYDVKM. V gave up 3 bases and J gave up 5 bases; unmatched junction bases: 10. This CDR3 contains 16 residues. In DNA, the CDR3 is TGTGCCAGCAGTTTGTCGTTTCTCGGGACAGACAATGAGCAGTTCTTC. Translated, it gives CASSLSFLGTDNEQFF. The whole variable domain, filled in from reference TRBV28 and TRBJ2-1, reads DVKVTQSSRYLVKRTGEKVFLECVQDMDHENMFWYRQDPGLGLRLIYFSYDVKMKEKGDIPEGYSVSREKKERFSLILESASTNQTSMYLCASSLSFLGTDNEQFFGPGTRLTVL.

This clone turned up a few times. V usage is TRBV5-1 and J usage is TRBJ1-4; 7 nucleotides line up with TRBD1. The CDR3 loop spans 15 amino acids. Trimming at V came to 1 base and at J to 7 bases, leaving 7 bases not matched to a gene. Per germline, CDR1 SGHRS and CDR2 YFSETQ. The CDR3 DNA follows: TGCGCCAGCAGCTTGCTGACAGGGAATGGTGAAAAACTGTTTTTT. This gives the protein CASSLLTGNGEKLFF.

CDR3 amino acids: CASSLAVTGGVREQYF. CDR3 DNA sequence: TGTGCCAGCAGCTTAGCGGTCACAGGGGGAGTCCGGGAGCAGTACTTC. The chain has TRBV7-9 and TRBJ2-7; TRBD1 matches at 8 bases. Germline lookup yields CDR1 SEHNR and CDR2 FQNEAQ (reference sequence). There are 16 residues in the CDR3. The junction had 11 bases not matched to a gene; V was cut back by 0 bases and J by 7 bases.

The rearrangement joins TRBV25-1 to TRBJ2-5; D may be TRBD2 (5 bases). Germline lookup yields CDR1 MGHDK and CDR2 SYGVNS. The germline V and J ends were trimmed by 4 bases and 5 bases, with 20 bases remaining between them. The CDR3 extends over 16 amino acids. This CDR3 reads CASSALEDQRGETQYF. The CDR3 DNA follows: TGTGCCAGCAGTGCTTTGGAGGACCAGCGAGGGGAGACCCAGTACTTC.

The V call is TRBV6-5, the J call TRBJ2-1; 11 nucleotides match TRBD1. Germline CDR1 reads MNHEY; CDR2 reads SVGAGI. Unmatched junction bases numbered 3, after V lost 4 bases and J lost 7 bases. The CDR3 has 14 amino acids. The CDR3 nucleotides are TGTGCCAGCAGTTCCGGACAGGGGGCTAATGAGCAGTTCTTC. Its translation is CASSSGQGANEQFF.

Note on this clone: Given the absence of the conserved phenylalanine or tryptophan at the CDR3 end, a read error is likely. V gene TRBV27 combines with J gene TRBJ1-6; 7 nucleotides align to TRBD1. CDR3 length: 16 residues. After removal of 5 bases from V and 0 bases from J, the junction contained 4 bases not matched to a gene. Per germline, CDR1 MNHEY and CDR2 SMNVEV (reference sequence). For the CDR3, the DNA is TGTGCCAGCAGTATACGACAGGGCTCCTATAATTCACCCCTCCACCTT. Amino acids: CASSIRQGSYNSPLHL.

The chain uses TRBV7-9 and TRBJ2-5; D call uncertain. Deletions cut 4 bases from V and 0 bases from J, with 6 bases between. CDR3 length: 13 amino acids. Germline CDR1 SEHNR, CDR2 FQNEAQ (reference sequence). Here the CDR3 DNA reads TGTGCCAGCAGCTACACGTACCAAGAGACCCAGTACTTC. Translated, it gives CASSYTYQETQYF. The full variable domain, in which reference TRBV7-9 and TRBJ2-5 provide the parts outside the CDR3, is DTGVSQNPRHKITKRGQNVTFRCDPISEHNRLYWYRQTLGQGPEFLTYFQNEAQLEKSRLLSDRFSAERPKGSFSTLEIQRTEQGDSAMYLCASSYTYQETQYFGPGTRLLVL.

The chain links TRBV7-9 to TRBJ2-1, with 8 positions matching TRBD1. Germline V CDR1 and CDR2: SEHNR, FQNEAQ (reference sequence). Trimming took 0 bases from V and 0 from J; bases not matched to a gene: 10. This CDR3 region has 19 residues. Written as DNA, the CDR3 is TGTGCCAGCAGCTTAGCCCAGGGGGCTACGGATAGCTCCTACAATGAGCAGTTCTTC. This translates into CASSLAQGATDSSYNEQFF.

This chain connects TRBV9 to TRBJ2-3; 8 bases match TRBD1. Germline loops: CDR1 SGDLS, CDR2 YYNGEE. CDR3 length equals 16 residues. V was pared by 5 bases and J by 6 bases, with 14 bases of the junction left unmatched. In DNA form, the CDR3 reads TGTGCCAGCAGGGTCGGCAGGGGGCGCCATTCGGATACGCAGTATTTT. Amino acids: CASRVGRGRHSDTQYF.

This chain connects TRBV6-1 to TRBJ1-1; 7 positions match TRBD1. Germline V gene sequence: CDR1 MNHNS, CDR2 SASEGT. The junction had 9 bases not matched to a gene; V was cut back by 3 bases and J by 2 bases. The CDR3 contains 16 residues. DNA of the CDR3: TGTGCCAGCAGTGAGAGGGACAGAGGAGTCAACACTGAAGCTTTCTTT. Residues: CASSERDRGVNTEAFF.

The gene calls are TRBV5-8 and TRBJ2-7; tentative D call: TRBD1 (6 bases). This CDR3 is built from 14 residues. V was trimmed by 2 bases and J by 5 bases, leaving 14 bases between them. CDR1 and CDR2 from the germline V gene are SGHTS and YDEGEE. CDR3 sequence reads: CASSLESEGDEQYF. CDR3 DNA: TGTGCCAGCAGCTTAGAAAGTGAGGGGGACGAGCAGTACTTC.

This chain uses TRBV6-5 with TRBJ1-4, with unresolved D. The V end was cut by 2 bases, the J end by 8 bases, with 9 bases between. The CDR3 is 13 amino acids. The germline gives CDR1 MNHEY, CDR2 SVGAGI. CDR3: CASSYSRYEKLFF. CDR3 coding DNA: TGTGCCAGCAGTTACAGTCGGTACGAAAAACTGTTTTTT.

The V call is TRBV19, the J call TRBJ1-1; 7 nucleotides agree with TRBD1. Looked up from germline, CDR1 is LNHDA and CDR2 is SQIVND (reference sequence). The J segment lost 5 bases and the V segment lost 3 bases, leaving 6 bases of the junction unmatched. The CDR3 totals 14 residues. CDR3 residues: CASSIPGGRTEAFF. DNA of the CDR3: TGTGCCAGTAGTATCCCAGGGGGTCGGACTGAAGCTTTCTTT.

The chain carries TRBV13 and TRBJ2-1, with 9 bases identical to TRBD2. The germline CDR1 and CDR2 sequences are PRHDT and FYEKMQ (reference sequence). Trimming at V came to 1 base and at J to 7 bases, leaving 8 bases not matched to a gene. This CDR3 is 16 amino acids long. The CDR3 DNA follows: TGTGCCAGCAGCTTAGCTGGCGGGGGGGCTGATAATGAGCAGTTCTTC. Protein sequence: CASSLAGGGADNEQFF.

This chain links TRBV6-5 with TRBJ1-1; D gene ambiguous. This CDR3 is 13 amino acids long. Deletions cut 6 bases from V and 5 bases from J, with 13 bases between. Per germline, CDR1 MNHEY and CDR2 SVGAGI. The DNA for the CDR3 is TGTGCCAGCAGGCCCCACGGAGGGACTGAAGCTTTCTTT. This translates into CASRPHGGTEAFF.